This T cell receptor (beta chain) comes out of a study of T cell responses to AZD1222 COVID-19 vaccine. TCRdb's table, derived via immunoSEQ multiplex PCR, lists solely in-frame clones and lacks some. The repertoire holds some 99,000 clones, with roughly nine tenths as singletons. The sample consisted of peripheral blood, taken on day 0 of AZD1222 vaccination. The sequence was obtained from an adult in good health.

CDR3 DNA sequence: TGTGCCAGCAGCGTATTGGGGGCGAACACCGGGGAGCTGTTTTTT. Residues: CASSVLGANTGELFF. The chain is built from TRBV9 and TRBJ2-2, with D possibly being TRBD1 or TRBD2 (5 bases each). From germline, CDR1 is SGDLS and CDR2 YYNGEE. Trimming removed 1 base at V and 0 bases at J, with 7 bases between. The CDR3 totals 15 residues.